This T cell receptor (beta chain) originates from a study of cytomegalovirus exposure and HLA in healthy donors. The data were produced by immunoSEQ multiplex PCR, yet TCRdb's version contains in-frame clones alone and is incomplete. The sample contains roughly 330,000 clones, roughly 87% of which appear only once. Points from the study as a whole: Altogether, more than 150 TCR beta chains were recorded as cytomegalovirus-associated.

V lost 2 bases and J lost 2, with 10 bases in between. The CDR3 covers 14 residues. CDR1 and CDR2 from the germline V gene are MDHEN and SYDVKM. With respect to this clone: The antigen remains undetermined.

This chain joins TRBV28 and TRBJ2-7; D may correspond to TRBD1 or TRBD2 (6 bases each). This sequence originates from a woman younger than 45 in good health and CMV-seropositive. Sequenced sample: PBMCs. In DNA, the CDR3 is TGTGCCAGCAGTTTACTAGGGGGGACCTACGAGCAGTACTTC. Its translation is CASSLLGGTYEQYF.